Listed below are T cell receptor beta chains from one sample, sequenced in a study of T cells in Graves' hyperthyroidism and ophthalmopathy. TCRdb fed the multiplex PCR reads into MiXCR, producing one record per CDR3 protein. Of about 480,000 distinct CDR3 sequences in the sample, around 14% were seen once. Input material: blood. The origin of the receptors is a young woman with Graves' hyperthyroidism. Each CDR3 is given with its conserved first and last residue. Fields, in order: clone size, D gene, J gene, V gene, CDR3 protein, CDR3 DNA. D genes are given only for firm matches. Clone size is not always given. Where it is, it says once, few, many or a class for expanded clones.

size: few; D: NA; J: TRBJ2-3; V: TRBV7-2; CDR3: CASSLGPAGSTDTQYF; DNA: TGTGCCAGCAGCTTAGGCCCGGCGGGAAGCACAGATACGCAGTATTTT
size: many; D: TRBD1; J: TRBJ2-1; V: TRBV6-1; CDR3: CASPGGTGRTSEQFF; DNA: TGTGCGTCACCCGGAGGGACAGGGCGAACAAGTGAGCAGTTCTTC
size: many; D: NA; J: TRBJ1-4; V: TRBV9; CDR3: CASSKSGTDNEKLFF; DNA: TGTGCCAGCAGCAAATCCGGGACGGACAATGAAAAACTGTTTTTT
size: many; D: NA; J: TRBJ1-5; V: TRBV7-2; CDR3: CASSLEIGGGQPQHF; DNA: TGTGCCAGCAGCTTAGAAATCGGGGGAGGGCAGCCCCAGCATTTT
size: NA; D: TRBD1; J: TRBJ2-2; V: TRBV11-2; CDR3: CATKRDRVGGELFF; DNA: TGTGCCACCAAACGGGACAGGGTGGGCGGCGAGCTGTTTTTT
size: NA; D: TRBD1; J: TRBJ2-3; V: TRBV18; CDR3: CASSTGTGPDTQYF; DNA: TGTGCCAGCTCTACCGGGACAGGGCCAGATACGCAGTATTTT
size: many; D: NA; J: TRBJ2-2; V: TRBV6-2/TRBV6-3; CDR3: CASSEDSQAGELFF; DNA: TGTGCCAGCAGCGAGGACAGTCAAGCCGGGGAGCTGTTTTTT
size: NA; D: TRBD2; J: TRBJ2-3; V: TRBV12-3/TRBV12-4; CDR3: CASSLAGLAGWTDTQYF; DNA: TGTGCCAGCAGTTTAGCGGGCCTAGCGGGATGGACAGATACGCAGTATTTT
size: NA; D: NA; J: TRBJ1-1; V: TRBV10-2; CDR3: CATSGTTWVEAFF; DNA: TGCGCCACCTCCGGGACTACCTGGGTTGAAGCTTTCTTT
size: many; D: NA; J: TRBJ2-5; V: TRBV10-2; CDR3: CASSESPRETQYF; DNA: TGCGCCAGCAGTGAATCGCCTCGAGAGACCCAGTACTTC
size: few; D: NA; J: TRBJ2-7; V: TRBV19; CDR3: CASSKRDPSYEQYF; DNA: TGTGCCAGTAGTAAACGGGATCCGAGCTACGAGCAGTACTTC
size: NA; D: NA; J: TRBJ1-5; V: TRBV20-1; CDR3: CSAFPGSNQPQHF; DNA: TGCAGTGCCTTCCCCGGAAGCAATCAGCCCCAGCATTTT
size: NA; D: NA; J: TRBJ1-5; V: TRBV20-1; CDR3: CSARDQAGHQPQHF; DNA: TGCAGTGCTAGAGATCAGGCTGGGCATCAGCCCCAGCATTTT
size: many; D: NA; J: TRBJ2-1; V: TRBV28; CDR3: CASSFPEYNEQFF; DNA: TGTGCCAGCAGTTTCCCAGAGTACAATGAGCAGTTCTTC
size: few; D: NA; J: TRBJ2-7; V: TRBV4-2; CDR3: CASSQEVGREQYF; DNA: TGTGCCAGCAGCCAAGAGGTAGGGCGCGAGCAGTACTTC
size: many; D: NA; J: TRBJ1-1; V: TRBV5-1; CDR3: CASSFPGADTEAFF; DNA: TGCGCCAGCAGCTTCCCGGGGGCGGACACTGAAGCTTTCTTT
size: many; D: TRBD1; J: TRBJ2-7; V: TRBV29-1; CDR3: CSVGGQGNYEQYF; DNA: TGCAGCGTTGGGGGACAGGGGAACTACGAGCAGTACTTC
size: many; D: TRBD1; J: TRBJ2-7; V: TRBV12-3/TRBV12-4; CDR3: CASSIQGSSYEQYF; DNA: TGTGCCAGCAGTATACAGGGGTCCTCCTACGAGCAGTACTTC
size: many; D: TRBD2; J: TRBJ2-5; V: TRBV20-1; CDR3: CSAPSAGAGETQYF; DNA: TGCAGTGCTCCGTCGGCGGGAGCGGGGGAGACCCAGTACTTC
size: few; D: NA; J: TRBJ2-3; V: TRBV14; CDR3: CASSQHPWPDTQYF; DNA: TGTGCCAGCAGCCAACATCCTTGGCCAGATACGCAGTATTTT
size: few; D: TRBD2; J: TRBJ2-2; V: TRBV11-2; CDR3: CASSPGTSGGTGELFF; DNA: TGTGCCAGCAGCCCGGGGACTAGCGGGGGCACCGGGGAGCTGTTTTTT
size: NA; D: NA; J: TRBJ2-3; V: TRBV12-3/TRBV12-4; CDR3: CASSLGRTDAQYF; DNA: TGTGCCAGCAGTTTAGGCAGGACAGATGCGCAGTATTTT
size: many; D: NA; J: TRBJ2-3; V: TRBV11-2; CDR3: CASSLDLLGTQYF; DNA: TGTGCCAGCAGCTTAGATCTTCTGGGTACGCAGTATTTT
size: many; D: TRBD1; J: TRBJ2-1; V: TRBV14; CDR3: CASSQEVSYRGYNEQFF; DNA: TGTGCCAGCAGCCAAGAAGTGTCGTACAGGGGTTACAATGAGCAGTTCTTC
size: NA; D: NA; J: TRBJ1-2; V: TRBV4-1; CDR3: CASSQGSATLYGYTF; DNA: TGCGCCAGCAGCCAAGGCTCAGCGACTCTTTATGGCTACACCTTC
size: many; D: TRBD2; J: TRBJ2-7; V: TRBV27; CDR3: CASSLAGGNEQYF; DNA: TGTGCCAGCAGCTTAGCGGGGGGGAACGAGCAGTACTTC
size: many; D: NA; J: TRBJ2-3; V: TRBV7-3; CDR3: CASSPRGRTDTQYF; DNA: TGTGCCAGCAGCCCCCGAGGCCGCACAGATACGCAGTATTTT
size: many; D: NA; J: TRBJ1-1; V: TRBV5-1; CDR3: CASSLGRTVNTEAFF; DNA: TGCGCCAGCAGCTTGGGACGGACGGTGAACACTGAAGCTTTCTTT
size: NA; D: NA; J: TRBJ2-3; V: TRBV29-1; CDR3: CSAGGLSGTDTQYF; DNA: TGCAGCGCCGGGGGCCTCTCGGGAACAGATACGCAGTATTTT
size: NA; D: NA; J: TRBJ2-7; V: TRBV12-3/TRBV12-4; CDR3: CVSSLVGAVRNEQYF; DNA: TGTGTCAGCAGTTTAGTGGGTGCAGTGAGGAACGAGCAGTACTTC
size: many; D: NA; J: TRBJ1-2; V: TRBV12-3/TRBV12-4; CDR3: CASSFDGKGGYTF; DNA: TGTGCCAGCAGTTTCGATGGGAAGGGAGGCTACACCTTC
size: many; D: NA; J: TRBJ2-5; V: TRBV12-3/TRBV12-4; CDR3: CASSLVGGQKETQYF; DNA: TGTGCCAGCAGTTTAGTTGGCGGGCAAAAAGAGACCCAGTACTTC
size: once; D: TRBD2; J: TRBJ2-7; V: TRBV30; CDR3: CAWGREGRSEQYF; DNA: TGTGCCTGGGGGCGGGAGGGCCGTAGCGAGCAGTACTTC
size: many; D: TRBD1; J: TRBJ1-5; V: TRBV2; CDR3: CASTLDRGGQPQHF; DNA: TGTGCCAGCACCCTGGACAGGGGAGGGCAGCCCCAGCATTTT
size: few; D: TRBD1; J: TRBJ1-1; V: TRBV6-1; CDR3: CASRGGQLNTEAFF; DNA: TGTGCCAGCAGAGGGGGACAGCTGAACACTGAAGCTTTCTTT
size: many; D: TRBD1; J: TRBJ2-1; V: TRBV7-9; CDR3: CASSPQGAQTNEQFF; DNA: TGTGCCAGCAGCCCGCAGGGGGCGCAGACGAATGAGCAGTTCTTC
size: many; D: TRBD1; J: TRBJ2-5; V: TRBV12-3/TRBV12-4; CDR3: CASSLLKGQGERETQYF; DNA: TGTGCCAGCAGTTTATTGAAGGGACAGGGGGAGAGAGAGACCCAGTACTTC
size: many; D: NA; J: TRBJ2-1; V: TRBV11-3; CDR3: CASSASYSKQFF; DNA: TGTGCCAGCAGCGCTAGCTACAGCAAGCAGTTCTTC
size: many; D: TRBD1; J: TRBJ2-7; V: TRBV3-1; CDR3: CASSQATGEYEQYF; DNA: TGTGCCAGCAGCCAAGCCACAGGGGAATACGAGCAGTACTTC
size: many; D: TRBD1; J: TRBJ1-5; V: TRBV27; CDR3: CASSPTGVGPQPQHF; DNA: TGTGCCAGCAGCCCCACAGGGGTTGGTCCTCAGCCCCAGCATTTT
size: NA; D: TRBD1; J: TRBJ2-1; V: TRBV5-1; CDR3: CASSPETGGNNEQFF; DNA: TGCGCCAGCAGCCCGGAGACAGGGGGGAACAATGAGCAGTTCTTC
size: many; D: NA; J: TRBJ2-3; V: TRBV27; CDR3: CASSFILGDPVGTQYF; DNA: TGTGCCAGCAGTTTCATTCTGGGGGACCCGGTGGGTACGCAGTATTTT
size: many; D: TRBD1; J: TRBJ2-5; V: TRBV24-1; CDR3: CATSGRTGEQETQYF; DNA: TGTGCCACCAGTGGGCGGACAGGGGAACAAGAGACCCAGTACTTC
size: NA; D: NA; J: TRBJ1-1; V: TRBV4-1; CDR3: CASSQAPDTEAFF; DNA: TGCGCCAGCAGCCAGGCACCAGACACTGAAGCTTTCTTT
size: many; D: TRBD1; J: TRBJ1-5; V: TRBV30; CDR3: CAWRGQGAGQPQHF; DNA: TGTGCCTGGAGGGGACAGGGGGCAGGTCAGCCCCAGCATTTT
size: many; D: TRBD1; J: TRBJ1-6; V: TRBV11-3; CDR3: CASSLNGAGGTGVSPLHF; DNA: TGTGCCAGCAGCTTAAACGGTGCCGGAGGGACAGGGGTTTCACCCCTCCACTTT